Sequencing of this TCR beta chain was carried out in a study of shared clonotypes between healthy human individuals (dated by TCRdb to the early 2020s). Regarding the complete study: Three men and a couple of women, aged 18 to 49 years, made up the cohort. For each donor, CD4 naive and CD4 memory were each run on three plates, CD8 naive on two plates, and CD8 memory on one plate. To estimate repertoire size and how much clonotype sharing occurs between individuals, the study deeply sequenced the blood TCR repertoires of 5 or 6 healthy adults. Different laboratories and diverse techniques were used to prepare libraries and sequence TCR repertoires, to increase sequencing depth and limit assay-specific biases. Between about 0.9 and 8.9 billion PBMCs per donor were obtained by leukapheresis.

Of note for this clone: Its antigen has not been determined. Base qualities are not recorded, but no much larger clone differs from it by a single base.

V loses 2 bases at its end and J loses 3 bases; junction bases beyond the gene matches: 12. CDR1 MDHEN and CDR2 SYDVKM are derived from the germline V gene. There are 17 amino acids in the CDR3, from cysteine to phenylalanine inclusive. Kept here is only the CDR3 DNA, which spans 51 bases and is read in frame from base 1. The study at large found these results: Estimated clonotype richness was generally larger for naive than for memory subsets. Higher generation probabilities were observed for clonotypes shared by all four sorted-subset donors than for non-shared clonotypes. Even with the large sequencing depth, rarefaction of the sorted-subset datasets indicated that sequencing was incomplete. Sampling was restricted to blood, and TCR repertoires in tissue are likely to differ from TCR repertoires in blood. Based on pairwise subsampling, the degree of clonotype sharing among donors was expected to be affected by sequencing depth. The genetic and exposure-history diversity represented was limited by the small number of donors. Sharing across a handful of donors was observed for approximately 5% of naive CD4, around 3.5% of naive CD8, over 2% of memory CD4, and around 0.4% of memory CD8 clonotypes.

Using the deep immunoSEQ assay, TCR CDR3 regions were amplified from genomic DNA by multiplex PCR. Genomic DNA extracted from each cell subset was distributed evenly over all wells of several immunoSEQ 96-well plates, and each plate served as one replicate. Each replicate PCR for sorted subsets received around 0.2 ug genomic DNA, equal to roughly 33,000 T cell genomes. The purified libraries were quantified using a Qubit 3.0 fluorometer, sized with a Bioanalyzer 2100, and then quantified again using the KAPA Library Quantification kit. A separate single-read 150-cycle Illumina NextSeq 550 flow cell was used to sequence each immunoSEQ 96-well plate. The authors processed their data as follows. Because only junctional sequences without quality scores were contained in the immunoSEQ output, filtering matching that applied to full-length reads could not be performed. To assign V/J genes and CDR3, sequences were annotated using PyIR, a Python wrapper for IgBLAST v1.9, with IMGT germline references. Any read was removed if the V/J assignment was weak (E-value above 1e-6), the CDR3 was missing, or the read contained stop codons, out-of-frame junctions, or ambiguous translated residues. A V3J clonotype was defined by an identical inferred V gene, J gene, and CDR3 amino acid sequence. Percentage overlap between repertoires was calculated by dividing the number of shared unique clonotypes by the size of the smaller repertoire. Three approaches were used to assess repertoire richness: RTK rarefaction, the Chao1 estimator, and Recon v2.1 estimates of unobserved clonotypes. Generation probabilities were computed with OLGA for all TCRbeta clonotypes obtained by the gDNA method from four donors. TCRdb provides this immuneACCESS table in a form limited to in-frame rearrangements. Some clones are lacking; in checked studies, under half of them reflect an unresolved V gene, and why the rest are absent is not known. That table furnishes V, J and clone size, whereas the DNA furnished D and trimming. This sample is represented by 1,500,000 or so clones; about 96% of them were singletons. Roughly 1.2% of the sample rests with the top ten.

The donors were healthy, HIV-negative adults who had no recently reported acute infections or vaccinations. All donors were Caucasian adults living in Nashville, Tennessee, USA. Magnetic negative selection was used to enrich CD4+ T cells, after which naive cells were positively selected on CD45RA and the negative fraction became the memory subset. Blood was obtained by leukapheresis, after which PBMCs were separated by Ficoll-Histopaque density gradient centrifugation and cryopreserved in liquid nitrogen vapor phase. Analytical flow cytometry was used to check the purity and quantity of each magnetically sorted T cell population. Each sorted fraction had its genomic DNA isolated and then quantified by UV absorbance on a Nanodrop 2000c.

Sequenced input: naive CD4+ T cells sorted from blood. The sample's cell subset or site label, in plain terms: CD45RA+ positively selected. The sequence derives from a man between 25 and 39 years old in good health. The V and J segments used are TRBV28 and TRBJ1-2, with 7 bases aligning to TRBD1. The CDR3 is CASSLTPARGWDYGYTF. The nucleotide sequence is given as TGTGCCAGCAGTTTAACCCCGGCCAGGGGGTGGGACTATGGCTACACCTTC.